A selection of T cell receptor beta chains follows, all from one sample in a study of shared clonotypes between healthy human individuals. Repertoires were generated with immunoSEQ multiplex PCR, while TCRdb's copy carries only in-frame clones and drops some. The sample gives roughly 810,000 clones, approximately 96% of which show up once; under 0.25% is in the top ten. Sequencing input: naive CD8+ T cells sorted from blood. The receptors stem from a young man in good health. Each CDR3 is given with its conserved first and last residue. D genes are given only for firm matches.

j_call d_call v_call cdr3_nt cdr3_aa
TRBJ2-2 TRBD2 TRBV7-9 TGTGCCAGCAGCCGGACTAGCGGGACGTCCGGGGAGCTGTTTTTT CASSRTSGTSGELFF
TRBJ2-2 TRBD1 TRBV15 TGTGCCACCAGCAGAGGTCTCGACAGGGGGCCCACCGGGGAGCTGTTTTTT CATSRGLDRGPTGELFF
TRBJ2-7 TRBD2 TRBV10-3 TGTGCCGCACACGGGGAAGCGGGAGCGGAGTACGAGCAGTACTTC CAAHGEAGAEYEQYF
TRBJ2-2 TRBD2 TRBV9 TGTGCCAGCAGCGGTAGCGGGGCCACCGGGGAGCTGTTTTTT CASSGSGATGELFF
TRBJ2-3 . TRBV6-6 TGTGCCAGCAGTCTCGGACAGCCCCCAGATACGCAGTATTTT CASSLGQPPDTQYF
TRBJ2-3 TRBD1 TRBV4-1 TGCGCCAGCAGCCACGGATCCGGGACAGTACCTACGCAGTATTTT CASSHGSGTVPTQYF
TRBJ2-7 TRBD2 TRBV11-2 TGTGCCAGCAGCTTAGAACCGGGACTAGCTTCCTACGAGCAGTACTTC CASSLEPGLASYEQYF
TRBJ2-2 TRBD1 TRBV5-4 TGTGCCAGCAGCTCCCGGGACAGGTTTAACACCGGGGAGCTGTTTTTT CASSSRDRFNTGELFF
TRBJ2-3 TRBD1 TRBV9 TGTGCCAGCAACGAATACGAGACAGGGGACGTTGGCCTCTCATGGCCCGATACGCAGTATTTT CASNEYETGDVGLSWPDTQYF
TRBJ1-5 TRBD1 TRBV2 TGTGCCAGCAGTGAGAGGGCAGGGGGACGGCCCCAGCATTTT CASSERAGGRPQHF
TRBJ1-1 . TRBV6-5 TGTGCCAGCAGTTTGGGGGGCCTCGTGAACACTGAAGCTTTCTTT CASSLGGLVNTEAFF
TRBJ1-1 . TRBV5-1 TGCGCCAGCAGCGTTATTGGACCATCAGGAGGAGCTTTCTTT CASSVIGPSGGAFF
TRBJ2-1 TRBD2 TRBV4-1 TGCGCCAGCAGCCAAGAAGCGCTAGCGGGAGACGCCCCCTACAATGAGCAGTTCTTC CASSQEALAGDAPYNEQFF
TRBJ2-3 . TRBV5-5 TGTGCCAGCAGCCAGGAGGGGACTAGCACAGATACGCAGTATTTT CASSQEGTSTDTQYF
TRBJ1-2 . TRBV13 TGTGCCAGCAGCTTACAGGACTATGGCTACACCTTC CASSLQDYGYTF
TRBJ1-2 . TRBV29-1 TGCAGCGTTGCGACTCCATTGAGGGCTAACTATGGCTACACCTTC CSVATPLRANYGYTF
TRBJ1-1 TRBD1 TRBV6-5 TGTGCCAGCAGTTACCCTGGACAGGGCACTGAAGCTTTCTTT CASSYPGQGTEAFF
TRBJ1-4 TRBD1 TRBV25-1 TGTGCCAGCAGTCCGGGACAGGACCGGGACGAAAAACTGTTTTTT CASSPGQDRDEKLFF
TRBJ2-7 TRBD2 TRBV7-2 TGTGCCAGCAGCTTAGGGTTAGCGGGCGCCTACGAGCAGTACTTC CASSLGLAGAYEQYF
TRBJ2-5 TRBD2 TRBV15 TGTGCCACCAGCAGAGATGGCGGGAGGGCCTTGGGAGAGACCCAGTACTTC CATSRDGGRALGETQYF
TRBJ2-7 TRBD2 TRBV4-3 TGCGCCAGCAGTCTCTCTGGGGGGGGATACGAGCAGTACTTC CASSLSGGGYEQYF
TRBJ2-7 . TRBV7-9 TGTGCCAGCAGCTTGGGGACTCCCGACGAGCAGTACTTC CASSLGTPDEQYF
TRBJ1-2 . TRBV4-1 TGCGCCAGCAGCCAAGAGGGGGCGTTAAATGGCTACACCTTC CASSQEGALNGYTF
TRBJ2-7 . TRBV11-2 TGTGCCAGCAGCTTATTAGCCTACGAGCAGTACTTC CASSLLAYEQYF
TRBJ2-5 . TRBV9 TGTGCCAGCAGCGTATGGGACGGAAAAGAGACCCAGTACTTC CASSVWDGKETQYF
TRBJ2-3 TRBD2 TRBV29-1 TGCAGCGTTGTCGGACTAGCGGGAGGTTCCTTTAGCACAGATACGCAGTATTTT CSVVGLAGGSFSTDTQYF